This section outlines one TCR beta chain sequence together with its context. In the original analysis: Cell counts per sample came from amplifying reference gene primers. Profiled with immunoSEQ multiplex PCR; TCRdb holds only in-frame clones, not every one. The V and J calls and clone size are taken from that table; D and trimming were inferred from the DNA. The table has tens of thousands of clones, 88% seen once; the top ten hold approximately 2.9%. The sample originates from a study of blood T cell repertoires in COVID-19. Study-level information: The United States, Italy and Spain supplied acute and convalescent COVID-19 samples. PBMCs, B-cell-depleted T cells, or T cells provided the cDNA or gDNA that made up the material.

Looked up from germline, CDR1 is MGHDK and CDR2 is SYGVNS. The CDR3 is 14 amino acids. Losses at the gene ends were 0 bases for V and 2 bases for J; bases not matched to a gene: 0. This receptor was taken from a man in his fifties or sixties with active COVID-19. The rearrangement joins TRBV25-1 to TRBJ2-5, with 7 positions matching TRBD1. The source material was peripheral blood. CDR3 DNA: TGTGCCAGCAGTGAATACAGGGGGCAAGAGACCCAGTACTTC. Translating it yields CASSEYRGQETQYF.